These T cell receptor beta chains were read from a single sample in a study of shared clonotypes between healthy human individuals. Some clones are missing from TCRdb's copy, which holds only in-frame ones; the method was immunoSEQ multiplex PCR. The top ten hold roughly 0.29% of the sample, which has about 580,000 clones, about 98% seen once. Specimen: naive CD8+ T cells sorted from blood. The source is a man aged 30 to 45 in good health. Each CDR3 is given with its conserved first and last residue. The order of the fields is V gene, clone size, J gene, D gene, CDR3 DNA, CDR3 protein. A D gene is named only where the DNA matches it firmly. Size tells how often a clone was seen (once, few, many) or the class of an expanded clone, and some rows leave it out.

v_gene: TRBV5-1
abundance: NA
j_gene: TRBJ2-2
d_gene: TRBD2
CDR3nt: TGCGCCAGCAGCTTTGGTTACGGGACTAGCGACACCGGGGAGCTGTTTTTT
CDR3aa: CASSFGYGTSDTGELFF

v_gene: TRBV2
abundance: NA
j_gene: TRBJ2-7
d_gene: NA
CDR3nt: TGTGCCACCCGAAATCCCCCGACAGGAGAAGTGAAGGAGCAGTACTTC
CDR3aa: CATRNPPTGEVKEQYF

v_gene: TRBV18
abundance: NA
j_gene: TRBJ2-3
d_gene: TRBD1
CDR3nt: TGTGCCAGCTCACCGAAAACAGGGGACCCCAGCACAGATACGCAGTATTTT
CDR3aa: CASSPKTGDPSTDTQYF

v_gene: TRBV7-2
abundance: NA
j_gene: TRBJ2-7
d_gene: NA
CDR3nt: TGTGCCAGCAGTTCGCGCACCCTAAAGTCGGACGAGCAGTACTTC
CDR3aa: CASSSRTLKSDEQYF

v_gene: TRBV13
abundance: NA
j_gene: TRBJ2-2
d_gene: NA
CDR3nt: TGTGCCAGCAGCTCCAACCTCCGCACCGGGGAGCTGTTTTTT
CDR3aa: CASSSNLRTGELFF

v_gene: TRBV5-6
abundance: NA
j_gene: TRBJ1-2
d_gene: TRBD1
CDR3nt: TGTGCCAGCACCAAAGGACAGGAAGCTAACTATGGCTACACCTTC
CDR3aa: CASTKGQEANYGYTF

v_gene: TRBV6-5
abundance: NA
j_gene: TRBJ2-7
d_gene: TRBD1
CDR3nt: TGTGCCAGCAGTTACTCCTACAGGGGAGCCTACGAGCAGTACTTC
CDR3aa: CASSYSYRGAYEQYF

v_gene: TRBV7-3
abundance: NA
j_gene: TRBJ2-5
d_gene: NA
CDR3nt: TGTGCCAGCAGCTTAAGGCTAGACAGACAAGAGACCCAGTACTTC
CDR3aa: CASSLRLDRQETQYF

v_gene: TRBV27
abundance: NA
j_gene: TRBJ2-7
d_gene: TRBD1
CDR3nt: TGTGCCAGCAGCGCCAACCGGGACAGGGGCCTGGAGCAGTACTTC
CDR3aa: CASSANRDRGLEQYF

v_gene: TRBV6-5
abundance: NA
j_gene: TRBJ1-4
d_gene: NA
CDR3nt: TGTGCCAGCAGTTTCTCGGGAGGGGCCGAAAAACTGTTTTTT
CDR3aa: CASSFSGGAEKLFF

v_gene: TRBV15
abundance: NA
j_gene: TRBJ2-3
d_gene: TRBD2
CDR3nt: TGTGCCACCAGCAGAGAATTATCCCTAGCGGGGCCATTAGGGCAGTATTTT
CDR3aa: CATSRELSLAGPLGQYF

v_gene: TRBV14
abundance: NA
j_gene: TRBJ2-1
d_gene: TRBD1
CDR3nt: TGTGCCAGCAGCCCCCGGACAGGGGGTTCGAACAATGAGCAGTTCTTC
CDR3aa: CASSPRTGGSNNEQFF

v_gene: TRBV11-2
abundance: NA
j_gene: TRBJ2-1
d_gene: TRBD2
CDR3nt: TGTGCCAGCAGCTTAGGATTAGCGGGAGGGCCGATTGAGCAGTTCTTC
CDR3aa: CASSLGLAGGPIEQFF

v_gene: TRBV7-9
abundance: NA
j_gene: TRBJ2-1
d_gene: TRBD2
CDR3nt: TGTGCCAGCAGCCCCCCACTAGCGACCTACAATGAGCAGTTCTTC
CDR3aa: CASSPPLATYNEQFF

v_gene: TRBV7-9
abundance: NA
j_gene: TRBJ1-1
d_gene: TRBD1
CDR3nt: TGTGCCAGCAGCCCCACGACAGGGGGAAGTACTGAAGCTTTCTTT
CDR3aa: CASSPTTGGSTEAFF

v_gene: TRBV14
abundance: few
j_gene: TRBJ1-2
d_gene: NA
CDR3nt: TGTGCCAGCAGCCACCAAAAACAGGTCCTTGCTGGCTACACCTTC
CDR3aa: CASSHQKQVLAGYTF

v_gene: TRBV6-5
abundance: NA
j_gene: TRBJ1-1
d_gene: NA
CDR3nt: TGTGCCAGCAGTTACGGCCTGGGCACTGAAGCTTTCTTT
CDR3aa: CASSYGLGTEAFF

v_gene: TRBV9
abundance: once
j_gene: TRBJ2-1
d_gene: NA
CDR3nt: TGTGCCAGCAGCGCGGAGGTAAATGAGCAGTTCTTC
CDR3aa: CASSAEVNEQFF

v_gene: TRBV19
abundance: NA
j_gene: TRBJ2-7
d_gene: TRBD1
CDR3nt: TGTGCCAGATACCGTAAACAGGGGGCATACGAGCAGTACTTC
CDR3aa: CARYRKQGAYEQYF

v_gene: TRBV27
abundance: NA
j_gene: TRBJ1-5
d_gene: NA
CDR3nt: TGTGCCAGCAGTTATACAGGGATCCATCAGCCCCAGCATTTT
CDR3aa: CASSYTGIHQPQHF

v_gene: TRBV4-1
abundance: NA
j_gene: TRBJ2-3
d_gene: NA
CDR3nt: TGCGCCAGCAGCCCCGAAACTACCGATACGCAGTATTTT
CDR3aa: CASSPETTDTQYF

v_gene: TRBV6-1
abundance: NA
j_gene: TRBJ2-7
d_gene: NA
CDR3nt: TGTGCCAAACAGAGCTCCTACGAGCAGTACTTC
CDR3aa: CAKQSSYEQYF

v_gene: TRBV2
abundance: NA
j_gene: TRBJ2-7
d_gene: NA
CDR3nt: TGTGCCAGCAGGCTAAGGGGTGGGTACGAGCAGTACTTC
CDR3aa: CASRLRGGYEQYF

v_gene: TRBV5-1
abundance: NA
j_gene: TRBJ2-7
d_gene: NA
CDR3nt: TGCGCCAGCAGCTTACTAGCTACAGGGGCCTCCTACGAGCAGTACTTC
CDR3aa: CASSLLATGASYEQYF

v_gene: TRBV28
abundance: NA
j_gene: TRBJ2-7
d_gene: TRBD2
CDR3nt: TGTGCCAGCAGTTTAATCACTAGCGGGAGGGGATCCTACGAGCAGTACTTC
CDR3aa: CASSLITSGRGSYEQYF

v_gene: TRBV11-2
abundance: NA
j_gene: TRBJ2-7
d_gene: NA
CDR3nt: TGTGCCAGCAGCTTAGTCAGGGTATCTGGGGGCGAGCAGTACTTC
CDR3aa: CASSLVRVSGGEQYF

v_gene: TRBV28
abundance: NA
j_gene: TRBJ1-5
d_gene: NA
CDR3nt: TGTGCCAGCAGACCCGGGGAGTCGAAAAATCAGCCCCAGCATTTT
CDR3aa: CASRPGESKNQPQHF